These T cell receptor beta chains were read from a single sample in a study of blood T cell repertoires in COVID-19. Only in-frame clones appear in the TCRdb table, and some are missing; sequencing was by immunoSEQ multiplex PCR. The sample includes about 140,000 clones, about four fifths of them seen just once. The sample comprised PBMCs or T cells enriched from blood (not recorded which). Receptors were obtained from a man aged 35 to 55 with acute COVID-19. Both conserved end residues are part of each CDR3.

TRBV6-4	TRBJ2-1	CASRDSGRAYNEQFF
TRBV3-1/TRBV3-2	TRBJ2-2	CASSQQRALTGELFF
TRBV5-1	TRBJ2-3	CASSLIGGSTDTQYF
TRBV7-9	TRBJ2-1	CASSLGPGQEYNEQFF
TRBV18	TRBJ2-1	CASSPSSGVYNEQFF
TRBV12-3/TRBV12-4	TRBJ1-1	CASSLKGGTEAFF
TRBV5-1	TRBJ1-1	CASSSQGSGNTEAFF
TRBV5-1	TRBJ2-1	CASSPGQGSYNEQFF
TRBV30	TRBJ2-7	CAWSGLFIRSDEQYF
TRBV27	TRBJ2-1	CASSLRGGLEQFF
TRBV28	TRBJ2-4	CASSVEGSSGRRNIQYF
TRBV9	TRBJ1-1	CASSVAAGSTSFLF
TRBV3-1/TRBV3-2	TRBJ1-1	CASSRRGSNTEAFF
TRBV5-1	TRBJ2-2	CASSLVAGANTGELFF
TRBV24-1	TRBJ1-5	CATSDIGEGQPQHF
TRBV19	TRBJ1-2	CASKGGDSDIFNYGYTF